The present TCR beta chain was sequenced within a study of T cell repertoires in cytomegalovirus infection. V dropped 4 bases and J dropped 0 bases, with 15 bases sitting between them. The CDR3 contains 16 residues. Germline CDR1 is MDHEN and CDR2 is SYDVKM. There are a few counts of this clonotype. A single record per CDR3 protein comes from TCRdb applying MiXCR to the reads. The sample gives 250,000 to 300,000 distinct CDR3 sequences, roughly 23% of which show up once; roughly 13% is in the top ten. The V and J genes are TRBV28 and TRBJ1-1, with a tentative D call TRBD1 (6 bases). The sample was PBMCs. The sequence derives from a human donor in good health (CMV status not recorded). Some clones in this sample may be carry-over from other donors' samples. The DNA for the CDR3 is TGTGCCAGCAGTTCCCCGGGACACCCAATGAACACTGAAGCTTTCTTT. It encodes CASSSPGHPMNTEAFF.